This T cell receptor beta chain is drawn from a study of shared clonotypes between healthy human individuals (dated by TCRdb to about 2020). Study-level background: The cohort included a few men and a couple of women between 18 and 49 years of age. Per donor, three plates each were used for CD4 naive and CD4 memory, two for CD8 naive, and one for CD8 memory. Blood TCR repertoires of five healthy adults were deeply sequenced to estimate repertoire size and the extent of clonotype sharing between individuals. Libraries were prepared and TCR repertoires were sequenced by different laboratories using diverse techniques, in order to increase sequencing depth and limit assay-specific biases. Each donor's leukapheresis produced roughly between roughly 0.94 and 9.5 billion PBMCs.

Healthy HIV-negative adults with no recently reported acute infections or vaccinations were included as donors. Every donor was a Caucasian adult living in Nashville, Tennessee, USA. Magnetic negative selection was used to enrich CD4+ T cells, after which naive cells were positively selected on CD45RA and the negative fraction became the memory subset. Blood was collected by leukapheresis, and PBMCs were isolated by Ficoll-Histopaque density gradient centrifugation and then cryopreserved in liquid nitrogen vapor phase. Analytical flow cytometry was used to check the purity and quantity of every magnetically sorted T cell population. Genomic DNA was isolated from each sorted fraction and quantified by UV absorbance on a Nanodrop 2000c. At the junction V is shortened by 3 bases and J by 5 bases; bases outside the gene matches: 9. CDR1 and CDR2 were assigned from the germline V gene as SNHLY and FYNNEI. The CDR3 measures 15 amino acids from cysteine to phenylalanine. Only the CDR3 part of the read is kept: 45 bases, read in frame from the first base.

Using the deep immunoSEQ assay, TCR CDR3 regions were amplified from genomic DNA by multiplex PCR. Genomic DNA extracted from each cell subset was distributed evenly over all wells of several immunoSEQ 96-well plates, and each plate served as one replicate. For sorted subsets, about 200 ng genomic DNA, equal to tens of thousands of T cell genomes, was loaded into each replicate PCR. The purified libraries were quantified using a Qubit 3.0 fluorometer, sized with a Bioanalyzer 2100, and then quantified again using the KAPA Library Quantification kit. Every immunoSEQ 96-well plate was sequenced on a separate single-read 150-cycle Illumina NextSeq 550 flow cell. Under the source paper's analysis protocol: Because the immunoSEQ output held only junctional sequences and lacked quality scores, the filtering could not match the filtering applied to full-length reads. To assign V/J genes and CDR3, sequences were annotated using PyIR, a Python wrapper for IgBLAST v1.9, with IMGT germline references. Reads were removed for weak V/J assignments (E-value above 1e-6), missing CDR3, stop codons, out-of-frame junctions, or ambiguous translated residues. V3J clonotypes were defined as sequences sharing an identical inferred V gene, J gene, and CDR3 amino acid sequence. Percentage overlap between repertoires was computed as shared unique clonotypes divided by the size of the smaller repertoire. Three approaches were used to assess repertoire richness: RTK rarefaction, the Chao1 estimator, and Recon v2.1 estimates of unobserved clonotypes. For all TCRbeta clonotypes obtained by the gDNA method from a few donors, generation probabilities were computed with OLGA. TCRdb re-hosts the immuneACCESS table, in-frame sequences only. Its copies lack some clones; in the studies checked, an unresolved V gene accounts for under half of them, and the cause for the rest is not known. V and J calls and clone size are those listed in that table; D and trimming were worked out from the DNA. This sample lists around 2,000,000 clones; roughly 94% were detected once. The ten top clones hold 0.13% of the sample.

The research as a whole found: When four donors were compared, the shared fraction of clonotypes was roughly 5% for naive CD4, around 4% for naive CD8, roughly 2.3% for memory CD4, and roughly 0.43% for memory CD8. Larger estimated clonotype richness was generally found for naive subsets than for memory subsets. Compared with non-shared clonotypes, clonotypes shared by all four sorted-subset donors had higher generation probabilities. The small number of donors limited the genetic and exposure-history diversity represented. Rarefaction of sorted-subset datasets indicated incomplete sequencing despite the large sequencing depth. Only blood was sampled, and tissue TCR repertoires likely differ from those in blood. Pairwise subsampling indicated that sequencing depth was expected to affect the degree of clonotype sharing among donors.

Concerning this clone: Its antigen target is currently unknown. Per-base quality was not reported, and no clone a single base away is much larger than it.

Recombination linked TRBV2 to TRBJ1-1; the junction holds 7 bases that match TRBD1. This clonotype originated in a man aged 18 to 35 in good health. Sample: naive CD4+ T cells sorted from blood. What the cell subset or site label conveys for this sample: CD45RA+ positively selected. The nucleotides are TGTGCCAGCAGTGAGGCCGGCAGGGGGTATACTGAAGCTTTCTTT. It translates to CASSEAGRGYTEAFF. This CDR3, with the reference TRBV2 and TRBJ1-1 proteins standing in past its ends, gives the full variable domain EPEVTQTPSHQVTQMGQEVILRCVPISNHLYFYWYRQILGQKVEFLVSFYNNEISEKSEIFDDQFSVERPDGSNFTLKIRSTKLEDSAMYFCASSEAGRGYTEAFFGQGTRLTVV.